Presented here are 8 T cell receptor beta chains from one specimen sequenced in a study of cytomegalovirus exposure and HLA in healthy donors. 60 Vbeta and 13 Jbeta primers were used in PCR. Sequencing was performed with immunoSEQ multiplex PCR; in TCRdb, only in-frame clones are kept and a portion is missing. The table includes 130,000 or so clones, 8% to 9.5% detected once. The specimen was PBMCs. The receptors were gathered from a man aged 35 to 55 in good health and CMV-seronegative.

This clone was detected only a few times. The rearrangement uses TRBV15 and TRBJ2-1; 7 bases map to TRBD1. Germline CDR1 LNHNV, CDR2 YYDKDF (reference sequence). V was clipped by 5 bases and J by 2 bases; unmatched bases: 9. This CDR3 is built from 16 residues. The CDR3 loop is CATSAPGDSPYNEQFF. The CDR3 region has the DNA TGTGCCACCAGCGCCCCCGGGGACAGCCCCTACAATGAGCAGTTCTTC. Supplemented by reference TRBV15 and TRBJ2-1, the full variable domain reads DAMVIQNPRYQVTQFGKPVTLSCSQTLNHNVMYWYQQKSSQAPKLLFHYYDKDFNNEADTPDNFQSRRPNTSFCFLDIRSPGLGDTAMYLCATSAPGDSPYNEQFFGPGTRLTVL.

This clone was observed a few times. This chain uses TRBV19 with TRBJ2-5; 7 bases map to TRBD2. The junction had 15 bases not matched to a gene; V was cut back by 10 bases and J by 4 bases. Per the germline V gene, CDR1 is LNHDA and CDR2 is SQIVND (reference sequence). The CDR3 totals 15 residues. The CDR3 region is CATTSSRTGGETQYF. CDR3 nucleotide sequence: TGTGCCACCACCTCCTCCCGAACGGGAGGAGAGACCCAGTACTTC.

This clone was observed a handful of times. The genes are TRBV5-6 and TRBJ2-3, with TRBD1 identical over 9 bases. The CDR3 extends over 14 amino acids. V shed 9 bases, J shed 3 bases, and the junction held 8 bases outside the gene matches. Germline CDR1 and CDR2: SGHDT and YYEEEE. The CDR3 reads CATSQGAGTDTQYF. CDR3 in DNA: TGTGCCACCTCACAGGGGGCGGGAACAGATACGCAGTATTTT.

J is TRBJ2-7 and V is TRBV19; TRBD1 matches 7 bases. Trimming cost V 8 bases and J 3 bases; bases outside gene matches: 4. Germline CDR1 LNHDA, CDR2 SQIVND (reference sequence). This CDR3 is 12 amino acids long. The CDR3 coding sequence is TGTGCCAGTTCGGGACAGTTCTACGAGCAGTACTTC. It encodes CASSGQFYEQYF.

This clone was counted a few times. The chain joins TRBV11-3 to TRBJ2-1; 8 bases agree with TRBD2. Per the germline V gene, CDR1 is SGHNT and CDR2 is YENEEA. The V segment lost 4 bases and the J segment 6 bases; nucleotides outside the gene matches: 11. This CDR3 has 16 amino acids. CDR3 amino acids: CASSSPLGGGINEQFF. In nucleotides, the CDR3 is TGTGCCAGCAGCTCACCTCTGGGCGGGGGGATCAATGAGCAGTTCTTC. Combining the CDR3 with reference TRBV11-3 and TRBJ2-1 gives the whole variable domain EAGVVQSPRYKIIEKKQPVAFWCNPISGHNTLYWYLQNLGQGPELLIRYENEEAVDDSQLPKDRFSAERLKGVDSTLKIQPAELGDSAVYLCASSSPLGGGINEQFFGPGTRLTVL.

This clone was detected a few times. This rearrangement joins TRBV6-1 to TRBJ2-1, with D perhaps TRBD2 (5 bases). V gave up 7 bases and J gave up 7 bases, with 14 bases separating them. CDR3 size: 13 residues. CDR1 is MNHNS, CDR2 SASEGT, per germline. CDR3: CASIQSGRNEQFF. The CDR3 DNA sequence: TGTGCCAGCATTCAGAGCGGAAGAAATGAGCAGTTCTTC.

This CDR3 reads CATHSRDRDQETQYF. The CDR3 coding sequence is TGTGCCACCCATTCCCGGGACAGGGACCAAGAGACCCAGTACTTC. The chain recombines TRBV2 with TRBJ2-5; TRBD1 matches at 9 bases. Germline CDR1 and CDR2: SNHLY and FYNNEI. This CDR3 is 15 amino acids long. V was pared by 10 bases and J by 0 bases, with 9 bases of the junction left unmatched.

This clone has just a few counts. The junction does not match germline at one end; this may be a read error. V gene TRBV6-1 combines with J gene TRBJ2-7; TRBD1 matches at 9 bases. The CDR3 is 14 residues long. Germline V gene lookup returns CDR1 MNHNS and CDR2 SASEGT. In DNA, the CDR3 is TGTGCCAGCTGTGACAGGGGGAGATCCTACGAGCAGTACTTC. This translates into CASCDRGRSYEQYF.